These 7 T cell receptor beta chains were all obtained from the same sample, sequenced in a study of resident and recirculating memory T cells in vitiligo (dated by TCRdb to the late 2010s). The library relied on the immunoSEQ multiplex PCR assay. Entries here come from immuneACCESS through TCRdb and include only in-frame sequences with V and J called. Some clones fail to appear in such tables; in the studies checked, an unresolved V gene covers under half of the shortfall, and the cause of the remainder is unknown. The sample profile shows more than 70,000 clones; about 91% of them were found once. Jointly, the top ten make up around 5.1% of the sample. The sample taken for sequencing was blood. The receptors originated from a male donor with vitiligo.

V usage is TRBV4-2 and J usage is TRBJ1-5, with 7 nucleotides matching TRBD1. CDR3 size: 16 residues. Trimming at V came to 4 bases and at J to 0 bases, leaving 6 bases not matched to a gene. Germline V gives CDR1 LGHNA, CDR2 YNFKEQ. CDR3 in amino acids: CASSRGGQSSNQPQHF. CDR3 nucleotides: TGTGCCAGCAGCCGAGGGGGACAGTCTAGCAATCAGCCCCAGCATTTT.

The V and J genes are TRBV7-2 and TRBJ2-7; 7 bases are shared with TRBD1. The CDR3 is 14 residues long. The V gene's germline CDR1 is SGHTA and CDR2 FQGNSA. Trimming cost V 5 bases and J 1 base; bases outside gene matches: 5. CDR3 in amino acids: CASSKPTGSYEQYF. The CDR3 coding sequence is TGTGCCAGCAGCAAACCGACAGGGTCCTACGAGCAGTACTTC.

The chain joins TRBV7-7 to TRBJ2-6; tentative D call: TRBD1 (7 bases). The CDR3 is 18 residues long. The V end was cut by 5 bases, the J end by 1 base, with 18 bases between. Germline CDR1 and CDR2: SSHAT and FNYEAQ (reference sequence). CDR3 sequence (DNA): TGTGCCAGCAGCCCGGCGGGGACAGCCTATTCTGGGGCCAACGTCCTGACTTTC. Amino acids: CASSPAGTAYSGANVLTF.

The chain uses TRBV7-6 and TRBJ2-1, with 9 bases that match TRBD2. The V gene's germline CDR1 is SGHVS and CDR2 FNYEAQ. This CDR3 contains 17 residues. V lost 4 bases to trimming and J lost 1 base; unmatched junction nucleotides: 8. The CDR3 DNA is TGTGCCAGCAGCTCATCCGGCGGGAGGGCGTCCTACAATGAGCAGTTCTTC. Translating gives CASSSSGGRASYNEQFF.

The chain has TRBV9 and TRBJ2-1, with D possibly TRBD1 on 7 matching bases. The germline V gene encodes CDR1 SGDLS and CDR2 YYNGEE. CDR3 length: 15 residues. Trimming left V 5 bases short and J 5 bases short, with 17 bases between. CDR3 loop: CASRPGGTANNEQFF. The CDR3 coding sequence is TGTGCCAGCAGGCCCGGCGGGACAGCCAACAATGAGCAGTTCTTC. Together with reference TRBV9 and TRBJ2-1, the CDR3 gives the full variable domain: DSGVTQTPKHLITATGQRVTLRCSPRSGDLSVYWYQQSLDQGLQFLIQYYNGEERAKGNILERFSAQQFPDLHSELNLSSLELGDSALYFCASRPGGTANNEQFFGPGTRLTVL.

This CDR3 reads CASVQGRHGYTF. The CDR3 DNA is TGTGCCAGTGTACAGGGGAGGCATGGCTACACCTTC. V usage is TRBV28 and J usage is TRBJ1-2; 7 bases map to TRBD1. The CDR3 consists of 12 residues. V lost 9 bases and J lost 6; bases outside the gene matches: 7. Germline CDR1 and CDR2: MDHEN and SYDVKM.

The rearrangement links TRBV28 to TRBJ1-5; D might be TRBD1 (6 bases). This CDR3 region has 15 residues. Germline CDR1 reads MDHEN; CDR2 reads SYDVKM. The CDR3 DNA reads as TGTGGCACACTTCCCGGGGGGCTCAGCAATCAGCCCCAGCATTTT. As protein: CGTLPGGLSNQPQHF.